Each of the 12 T cell receptor beta chains below was sequenced from the same sample in a study of T-cell memory formation after mild COVID-19. TCRdb called the 5' RACE reads again in MiXCR, with one record for every CDR3 protein. The sample consists of some 440,000 distinct CDR3 sequences, 20% to 25% of them appearing once. The sequenced sample was PBMCs or a T cell subset sorted from them (not recorded which). These receptors were collected from an adult woman who had mild COVID-19 (a few samples of this study predate the infection). Cell type and time point are not known.

V gene TRBV7-9 combines with J gene TRBJ2-3, with 8 bases lining up with TRBD1. Germline V gene sequence: CDR1 SEHNR, CDR2 FQNEAQ (reference sequence). J was trimmed by 0 bases and V by 1 base; bases with no gene match: 9. The CDR3 contains 18 residues. CDR3 bases: TGTGCCAGCAGCTTAGGGGGACCAGGGGGCACCAGCACAGATACGCAGTATTTT. Amino acid sequence: CASSLGGPGGTSTDTQYF.

This clonotype has only a few counts. The J gene is TRBJ1-2, the V gene TRBV4-2; TRBD1 matches at 10 bases. V trimming: 4 bases; J trimming: 4 bases; junction bases outside the gene matches: 6. The germline gives CDR1 LGHNA, CDR2 YNFKEQ. This CDR3 is 15 amino acids long. CDR3 in DNA: TGTGCCAGCAGCCGAGAACGACAGGGGGCCTATGGCTACACCTTC. Its translation is CASSRERQGAYGYTF.

In its sample, this clonotype was seen a few times. This chain joins TRBV7-3 and TRBJ2-5, with D perhaps TRBD1 or TRBD2 (6 bases each). Trimming took 5 bases from V and 5 from J, leaving 18 bases between them. The CDR3 consists of 15 residues. Per germline, CDR1 SGHTA and CDR2 FQGTGA. The DNA for the CDR3 is TGTGCCAGCAGCCGCCAACCGGGGGCCGGTGAGACCCAGTACTTC. Protein: CASSRQPGAGETQYF. Supplemented by reference TRBV7-3 and TRBJ2-5, the full variable domain reads GAGVSQTPSNKVTEKGKYVELRCDPISGHTALYWYRQSLGQGPEFLIYFQGTGAADDSGLPNDRFFAVRPEGSVSTLKIQRTERGDSAVYLCASSRQPGAGETQYFGPGTRLLVL.

This clonotype was seen only a few times. The rearrangement joins TRBV20-1 to TRBJ1-1; possible D gene TRBD1, 6 bases. Per germline, CDR1 DFQATT and CDR2 SNEGSKA (reference sequence). The CDR3 is made up of 15 amino acids. Trimming removed 2 bases from V and 5 bases from J, with 18 bases in between. The CDR3 region is CSARPQQGVRTEAFF. In nucleotides, the CDR3 is TGCAGTGCTAGACCTCAACAGGGCGTGAGGACTGAAGCTTTCTTT.

V and J are TRBV12-3 or TRBV12-4 and TRBJ2-1; perhaps TRBD2 as D (5 bases). The CDR3 runs to 16 residues. Trimming left V 7 bases short and J 10 bases short, with 26 bases between. The CDR3 protein is CASTIPGNLQAREQFF. CDR3 bases: TGTGCCAGCACCATCCCCGGGAATCTTCAGGCAAGGGAGCAGTTCTTC.

The genes are TRBV7-2 and TRBJ2-7, with D tentatively TRBD1 (5 bases). There are 15 residues in the CDR3. The germline V gene has CDR1 SGHTA and CDR2 FQGNSA. V dropped 2 bases and J dropped 4 bases, with 15 bases sitting between them. DNA for the CDR3: TGTGCCAGCAGCTTACTGCAGGGCGCCCAATACGAGCAGTACTTC. Its translation: CASSLLQGAQYEQYF.

This chain links TRBV12-3 or TRBV12-4 with TRBJ1-1, with D uncertain. The germline V and J ends were trimmed by 6 bases and 0 bases, with 11 bases remaining between them. The CDR3 extends over 14 amino acids. The CDR3 region has the DNA TGTGCCAGCAGGAATGGACCGATGAACACTGAAGCTTTCTTT. Amino acid sequence: CASRNGPMNTEAFF.

The chain links TRBV9 to TRBJ2-2; D is perhaps TRBD1 (7 bases). The CDR3 runs 13 residues. Trimming removed 7 bases from V and 6 bases from J, with 13 bases in between. From germline, CDR1 is SGDLS and CDR2 YYNGEE. CDR3 bases: TGTGCCAGCCAGGGGGGTCCCCCCGGGGAGCTGTTTTTT. It is translated as CASQGGPPGELFF.

This clonotype was found a few times. V is TRBV7-6 and J is TRBJ2-1; no clear D gene. Germline CDR1 is SGHVS and CDR2 is FNYEAQ. V was trimmed by 3 bases and J by 5 bases, leaving 14 bases between them. The CDR3 totals 15 residues. CDR3 bases: TGTGCCAGCAGCTTCGACTCTTTCGCCGACAATGAGCAGTTCTTC. It is translated as CASSFDSFADNEQFF.

This clonotype was counted only a few times. The chain employs TRBV2 and TRBJ1-1, with TRBD1 as a possible D gene (5 bases). This CDR3 has 14 residues. The V end was cut by 4 bases, the J end by 7 bases, with 16 bases between. Germline lookup yields CDR1 SNHLY and CDR2 FYNNEI. The DNA for the CDR3 is TGTGCCAGCAGTGCGTCAGGGAATCTTGGTGAAGCTTTCTTT. Translation: CASSASGNLGEAFF.

The V and J genes are TRBV15 and TRBJ2-6; D call uncertain. Trimming left V 0 bases short and J 0 bases short, with 9 bases between. This CDR3 has 17 residues. Per germline, CDR1 LNHNV and CDR2 YYDKDF (reference sequence). The chain's CDR3 is CATSREVRRSGANVLTF. As DNA, the CDR3 is TGTGCCACCAGCAGAGAAGTTCGGCGCTCTGGGGCCAACGTCCTGACTTTC.

The table lists this clonotype with a few counts. The chain has TRBV27 and TRBJ2-7, with TRBD2 identical over 8 bases. The CDR3 is made up of 13 amino acids. CDR1 MNHEY and CDR2 SMNVEV come from the germline V gene (reference sequence). Germline trimming cut 7 bases from V and 2 bases from J; bases unmatched to any gene: 4. The CDR3 nucleotides are TGTGCCAGCAAGTCGGGAGGGGCCTACGAGCAGTACTTC. Its protein product is CASKSGGAYEQYF.